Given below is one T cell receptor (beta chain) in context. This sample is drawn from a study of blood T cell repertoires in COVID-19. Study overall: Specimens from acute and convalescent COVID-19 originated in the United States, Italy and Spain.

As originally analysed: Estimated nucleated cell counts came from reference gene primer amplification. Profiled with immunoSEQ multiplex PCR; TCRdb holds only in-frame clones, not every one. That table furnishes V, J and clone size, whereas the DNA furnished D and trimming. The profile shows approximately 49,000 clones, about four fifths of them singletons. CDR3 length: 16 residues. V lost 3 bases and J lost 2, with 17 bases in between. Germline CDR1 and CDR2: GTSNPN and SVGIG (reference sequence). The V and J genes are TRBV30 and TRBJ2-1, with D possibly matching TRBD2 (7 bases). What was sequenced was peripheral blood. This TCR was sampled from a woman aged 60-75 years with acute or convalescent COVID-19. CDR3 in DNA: TGTGCCTGGAGCATGGTGGGCGGGGGCGCCTACAATGAGCAGTTCTTC. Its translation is CAWSMVGGGAYNEQFF.